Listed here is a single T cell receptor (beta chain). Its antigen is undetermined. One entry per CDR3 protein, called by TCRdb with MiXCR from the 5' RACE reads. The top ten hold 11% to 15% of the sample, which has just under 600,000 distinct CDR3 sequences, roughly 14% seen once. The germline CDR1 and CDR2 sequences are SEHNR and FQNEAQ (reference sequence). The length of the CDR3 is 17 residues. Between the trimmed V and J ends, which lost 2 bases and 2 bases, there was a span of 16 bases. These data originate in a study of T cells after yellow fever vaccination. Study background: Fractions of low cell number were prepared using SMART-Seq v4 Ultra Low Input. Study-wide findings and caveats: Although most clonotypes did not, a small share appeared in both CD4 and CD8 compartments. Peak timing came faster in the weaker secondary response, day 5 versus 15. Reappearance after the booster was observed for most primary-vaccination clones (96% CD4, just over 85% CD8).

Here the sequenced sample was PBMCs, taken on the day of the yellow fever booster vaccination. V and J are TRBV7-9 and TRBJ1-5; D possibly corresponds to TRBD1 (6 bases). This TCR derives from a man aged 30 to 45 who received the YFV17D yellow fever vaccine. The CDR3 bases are TGTGCCAGCAGCTTATGGAGGGGGGGCATGGGCAATCAGCCCCAGCATTTT. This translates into CASSLWRGGMGNQPQHF. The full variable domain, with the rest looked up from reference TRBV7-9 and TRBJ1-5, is DTGVSQNPRHKITKRGQNVTFRCDPISEHNRLYWYRQTLGQGPEFLTYFQNEAQLEKSRLLSDRFSAERPKGSFSTLEIQRTEQGDSAMYLCASSLWRGGMGNQPQHFGDGTRLSIL.